A single sample is the source of the 20 T cell receptor beta chains below, sequenced in a study of shared clonotypes between healthy human individuals. Sequencing was performed with immunoSEQ multiplex PCR; in TCRdb, only in-frame clones are kept and a portion is missing. The top ten hold 0.1% to 0.15% of the sample, which has around 2,000,000 clones, 85% to 95% seen once. Sequencing was performed on naive CD4+ T cells sorted from blood. Indicated subset: CD45RA+ positively selected. The source is a man between 18 and 29 years old in good health.

As regards this clone: Being one base from a much bigger clone, this may be a read error. Other DNA sequences of this sample code for an identical CDR3. V usage is TRBV6-1 and J usage is TRBJ1-2; D ambiguous. Trimming pared 3 bases from V and 5 bases from J, leaving 4 bases between. Germline values: CDR1 MNHNS, CDR2 SASEGT. The CDR3 is 11 residues long. CDR3 sequence: CASSDLYGYTF. In DNA, the CDR3 is TGTGCCAGCAGTGACCTATATGGCTACACCTTC.

This clone appeared a few times. The V gene is TRBV6-1, the J gene TRBJ2-7; D is perhaps TRBD2 (5 bases). The V gene lost 8 bases and the J gene lost 5 bases, with 16 bases spanning the gap. Germline V lookup: CDR1 MNHNS, CDR2 SASEGT. This CDR3 is 13 amino acids long. For the CDR3, the DNA is TGTGCCAGCGGGGAGTGGCAGACGGACGAGCAGTACTTC. The encoded protein is CASGEWQTDEQYF.

The chain joins TRBV5-4 to TRBJ1-6; TRBD1 is a possible D gene (6 bases). CDR3 length: 14 residues. With 4 bases removed from V and 10 bases from J, the gap between germline ends came to 15 bases. Germline lookup yields CDR1 SGHNT and CDR2 YYREEE (reference sequence). The CDR3 nucleotides are TGTGCCAGCAGCCCCGACAGGACCTTATCACCCCTCCACTTT. Translated, it gives CASSPDRTLSPLHF.

The J gene is TRBJ2-7, the V gene TRBV6-6; D possibly corresponds to TRBD2 (5 bases). Germline CDR1 is MNHNY and CDR2 is SVGAGI (reference sequence). The CDR3 spans 14 residues. Between the trimmed V and J ends, which lost 2 bases and 5 bases, there was a span of 13 bases. The CDR3 nucleotides are TGTGCCAGCAGTTACGGGCAGGAGGTCCACGAGCAGTACTTC. It yields the protein CASSYGQEVHEQYF.

The CDR3 loop is CASSLLARQNTQYF. In DNA form, the CDR3 reads TGTGCCAGCAGCTTACTAGCGAGACAAAATACGCAGTATTTT. The chain links TRBV7-9 to TRBJ2-3, with D maybe TRBD2 (6 bases). The germline V and J ends were trimmed by 2 bases and 7 bases, with 13 bases remaining between them. This CDR3 comprises 14 residues. Looked up from germline, CDR1 is SEHNR and CDR2 is FQNEAQ (reference sequence). The full variable domain, in which reference TRBV7-9 and TRBJ2-3 provide the parts outside the CDR3, is DTGVSQNPRHKITKRGQNVTFRCDPISEHNRLYWYRQTLGQGPEFLTYFQNEAQLEKSRLLSDRFSAERPKGSFSTLEIQRTEQGDSAMYLCASSLLARQNTQYFGPGTRLTVL.

CDR3 in amino acids: CASRAAESTNEKLFF. Here the CDR3 DNA reads TGTGCCAGCCGGGCGGCGGAATCAACTAATGAAAAACTGTTTTTT. The V and J genes are TRBV6-1 and TRBJ1-4, with no clear D. The V end lost 8 bases, the J end lost 0 bases, and 13 bases lay between the germline ends. Germline CDR1 is MNHNS and CDR2 is SASEGT. The CDR3 extends over 15 amino acids.

This clone was seen just once. This chain uses TRBV5-4 with TRBJ2-7; the match to TRBD2 covers 15 bases. The V gene end was trimmed by 4 bases and the J gene end by 4 bases; junction bases not matched to a gene: 9. The CDR3 is 17 residues long. The V gene's germline CDR1 is SGHNT and CDR2 YYREEE (reference sequence). The CDR3 is CASSPPTGTSGGYEQYF. Written as DNA, the CDR3 is TGTGCCAGCAGCCCTCCTACCGGGACTAGCGGGGGGTACGAGCAGTACTTC.

The chain carries TRBV10-1 and TRBJ2-3; no reliable D call. Trimming removed 2 bases from V and 7 bases from J, with 4 bases in between. The CDR3 has 11 amino acids. Looked up from germline, CDR1 is WNHNN and CDR2 is SYGVQD (reference sequence). The CDR3 protein is CASSEGNTQYF. The DNA of the CDR3 is TGCGCCAGCAGTGAGGGGAATACGCAGTATTTT.

The gene calls are TRBV9 and TRBJ1-4; D may be TRBD1 (6 bases). V was cut by 3 bases and J by 4 bases, with 13 bases left in between. Germline loops: CDR1 SGDLS, CDR2 YYNGEE. The CDR3 loop spans 15 amino acids. CDR3 nucleotides: TGTGCCAGCAGCGGTACAGGGCGCCTTAATGAAAAACTGTTTTTT. The encoded protein is CASSGTGRLNEKLFF.

Points on this clone: This CDR3 is also generated by other DNA sequences in the sample. V gene TRBV7-2 combines with J gene TRBJ1-3; D unclear. V lost 8 bases and J 4 bases, leaving 6 bases between the germline ends. The CDR3 is 11 amino acids. The V gene's germline CDR1 is SGHTA and CDR2 FQGNSA. CDR3 sequence (DNA): TGTGCCAGCTCTAGCGGAAACACCATATATTTT. Translating it yields CASSSGNTIYF.

This chain joins TRBV10-3 and TRBJ1-4; 10 bases match TRBD1. The length of the CDR3 is 15 residues. The ends lost 3 bases at V and 8 bases at J; junction bases unmatched: 6. Germline V gene sequence: CDR1 ENHRY, CDR2 SYGVKD. The CDR3, as DNA: TGTGCCATCAGTGAAGGGGACAGGGGATTCGAAAAACTGTTTTTT. Translation: CAISEGDRGFEKLFF.

With respect to this clone: One end of the junction fails to match germline, which may point to a read error. The chain recombines TRBV5-1 with TRBJ2-2, with D tentatively TRBD2 (6 bases). This CDR3 is 14 amino acids long. Germline CDR1 reads SGHRS; CDR2 reads YFSETQ. CDR3 sequence reads: CASRLEGDTGELFF. CDR3 nucleotides: TGCGCCAGCAGATTGGAGGGCGACACCGGGGAGCTGTTTTTT.

This clone has just one count. This chain joins TRBV5-1 and TRBJ2-1; the D gene is possibly TRBD2 (6 bases). Trimming took 1 base from V and 2 from J, leaving 13 bases between them. The CDR3 has 16 amino acids. Germline V gene lookup returns CDR1 SGHRS and CDR2 YFSETQ. The CDR3 region has the DNA TGCGCCAGCAGCTTGAATCGGCGGGGACCCTACAATGAGCAGTTCTTC. It codes for CASSLNRRGPYNEQFF.

This rearrangement joins TRBV6-5 to TRBJ2-7, with TRBD2 matching 8 bases. CDR1 MNHEY and CDR2 SVGAGI come from the germline V gene. This CDR3 spans 14 amino acids. Trimming cost V 6 bases and J 5 bases; bases outside gene matches: 9. The CDR3 bases are TGTGCCAGCAGACCGGGACTAGTATTCGACGAGCAGTACTTC. Translation gives CASRPGLVFDEQYF.

Concerning this clone itself: Other DNA sequences from this sample encode an identical CDR3 as well. The chain carries TRBV13 and TRBJ2-3; D gene uncertain. V was shortened by 6 bases and J by 1 base, with 8 bases between the two germline ends. The CDR3 length is 13 residues. CDR1 is PRHDT and CDR2 is FYEKMQ in the germline V gene (reference sequence). The CDR3 sequence: CASSFPRTDTQYF. DNA of the CDR3: TGTGCCAGCAGTTTCCCACGCACAGATACGCAGTATTTT.

V is TRBV30 and J is TRBJ2-5, with 9 bases lining up with TRBD2. Germline trimming cut 4 bases from V and 5 bases from J; bases unmatched to any gene: 14. Germline assignment: CDR1 GTSNPN and CDR2 SVGIG (reference sequence). The CDR3 runs to 16 residues. In nucleotides, the CDR3 is TGTGCCTGGACCCCGGGGGTAGCGGGGGCAGGGGAGACCCAGTACTTC. This codes for CAWTPGVAGAGETQYF.

This chain links TRBV29-1 with TRBJ2-7; 10 nucleotides agree with TRBD2. This CDR3 is built from 16 residues. Germline-derived CDR1 and CDR2 are SQVTM and ANQGSEA. V trimming: 8 bases; J trimming: 6 bases; junction bases outside the gene matches: 19. The CDR3 coding sequence is TGCAGCCATAGCGGGGGTGGCGCTAGCGGGAGTCCCGAGCAGTACTTC. Translated: CSHSGGGASGSPEQYF.

This clone was recorded only once. This rearrangement joins TRBV4-3 to TRBJ2-3; D not resolved. Looked up from germline, CDR1 is LGHNA and CDR2 is YSLEER. V dropped 2 bases and J dropped 3 bases, with 6 bases sitting between them. The CDR3 has 13 residues. CDR3 sequence (DNA): TGCGCCAGCAGCCAACTCATGACAGATACGCAGTATTTT. Translated, it gives CASSQLMTDTQYF.

This chain joins TRBV7-2 and TRBJ2-7; 8 positions match TRBD1. Germline V gene data show CDR1 as SGHTA and CDR2 as FQGNSA. V lost 4 bases to trimming and J lost 6 bases; unmatched junction nucleotides: 8. This CDR3 comprises 14 residues. CDR3 bases: TGTGCCAGCAGCTCCGGGACAGGACCGTCCGAGCAGTACTTC. Amino acids: CASSSGTGPSEQYF. The full variable domain, in which reference TRBV7-2 and TRBJ2-7 provide the parts outside the CDR3, is GAGVSQSPSNKVTEKGKDVELRCDPISGHTALYWYRQSLGQGLEFLIYFQGNSAPDKSGLPSDRFSAERTGGSVSTLTIQRTQQEDSAVYLCASSSGTGPSEQYFGPGTRLTVT.

V and J are TRBV5-1 and TRBJ2-5, with TRBD2 identical over 12 bases. The CDR3 runs 15 residues. J was trimmed by 5 bases and V by 4 bases; bases with no gene match: 6. Germline CDR1 SGHRS, CDR2 YFSETQ. The CDR3 is CASSRLAGGPETQYF. The DNA for the CDR3 is TGCGCCAGCAGCCGTCTAGCGGGAGGGCCTGAGACCCAGTACTTC.